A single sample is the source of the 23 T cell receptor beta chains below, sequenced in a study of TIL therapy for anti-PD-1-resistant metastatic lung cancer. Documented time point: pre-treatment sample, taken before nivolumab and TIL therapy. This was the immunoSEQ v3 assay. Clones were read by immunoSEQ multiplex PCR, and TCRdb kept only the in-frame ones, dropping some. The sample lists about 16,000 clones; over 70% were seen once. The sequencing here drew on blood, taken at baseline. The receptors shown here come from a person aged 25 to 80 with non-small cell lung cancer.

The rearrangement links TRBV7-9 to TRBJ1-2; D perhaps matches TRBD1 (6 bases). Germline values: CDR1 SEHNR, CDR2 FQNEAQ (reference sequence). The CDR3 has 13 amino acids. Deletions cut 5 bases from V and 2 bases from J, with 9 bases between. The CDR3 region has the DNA TGTGCCAGCAGCGCGGACAGAAACTATGGCTACACCTTC. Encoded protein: CASSADRNYGYTF.

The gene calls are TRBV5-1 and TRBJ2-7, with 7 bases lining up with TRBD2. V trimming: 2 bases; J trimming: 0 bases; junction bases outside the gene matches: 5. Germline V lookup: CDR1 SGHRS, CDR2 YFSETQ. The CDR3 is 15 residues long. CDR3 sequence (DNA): TGCGCCAGCAGCTTCCAAGCGGGGTACTCCTACGAGCAGTACTTC. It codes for CASSFQAGYSYEQYF.

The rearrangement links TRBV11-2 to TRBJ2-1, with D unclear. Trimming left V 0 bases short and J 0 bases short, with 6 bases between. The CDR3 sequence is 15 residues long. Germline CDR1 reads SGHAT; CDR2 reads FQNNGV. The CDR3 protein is CASSLDLSSYNEQFF. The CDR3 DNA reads TGTGCCAGCAGCTTAGACTTAAGCTCCTACAATGAGCAGTTCTTC.

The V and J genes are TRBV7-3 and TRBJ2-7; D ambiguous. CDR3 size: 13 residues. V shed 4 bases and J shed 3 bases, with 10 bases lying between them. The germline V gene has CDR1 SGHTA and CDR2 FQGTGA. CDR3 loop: CASSYLPGYEQYF. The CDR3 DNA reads TGTGCCAGCAGCTATCTCCCCGGCTACGAGCAGTACTTC.

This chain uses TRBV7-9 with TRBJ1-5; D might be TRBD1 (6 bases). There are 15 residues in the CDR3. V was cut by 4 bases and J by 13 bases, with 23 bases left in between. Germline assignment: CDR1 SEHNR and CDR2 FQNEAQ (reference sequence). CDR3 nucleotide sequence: TGTGCCAGCAGCTCCCGGGCTGGGGGCAAGGCAGTACAGCATTTT. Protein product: CASSSRAGGKAVQHF.

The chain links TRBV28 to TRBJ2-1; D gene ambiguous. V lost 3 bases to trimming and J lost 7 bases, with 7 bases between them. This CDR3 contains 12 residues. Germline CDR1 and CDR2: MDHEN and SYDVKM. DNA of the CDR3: TGTGCCAGCAGTTTGGGGTTGAATGAGCAGTTCTTC. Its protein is CASSLGLNEQFF.

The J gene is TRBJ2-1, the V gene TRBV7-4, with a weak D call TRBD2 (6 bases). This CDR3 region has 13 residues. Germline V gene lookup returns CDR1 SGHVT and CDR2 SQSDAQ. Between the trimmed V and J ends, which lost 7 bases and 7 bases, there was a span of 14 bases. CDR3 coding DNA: TGTGCCAGCACGTGGTGTGCGGGGAATGAGCAGTTCTTC. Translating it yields CASTWCAGNEQFF.

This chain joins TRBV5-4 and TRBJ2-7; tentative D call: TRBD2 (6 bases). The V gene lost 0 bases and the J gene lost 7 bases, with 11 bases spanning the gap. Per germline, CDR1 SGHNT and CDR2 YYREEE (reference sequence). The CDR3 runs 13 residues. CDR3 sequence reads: CASSLEAGLEQYF. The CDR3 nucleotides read TGTGCCAGCAGCTTGGAGGCGGGGCTGGAGCAGTACTTC.

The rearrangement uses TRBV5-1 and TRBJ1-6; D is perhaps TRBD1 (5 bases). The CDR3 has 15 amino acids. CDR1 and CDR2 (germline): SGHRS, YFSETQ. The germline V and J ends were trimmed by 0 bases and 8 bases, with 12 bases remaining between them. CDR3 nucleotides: TGCGCCAGCAGCTTGGAGGGACGGGATGATTCACCCCTCCACTTT. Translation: CASSLEGRDDSPLHF.

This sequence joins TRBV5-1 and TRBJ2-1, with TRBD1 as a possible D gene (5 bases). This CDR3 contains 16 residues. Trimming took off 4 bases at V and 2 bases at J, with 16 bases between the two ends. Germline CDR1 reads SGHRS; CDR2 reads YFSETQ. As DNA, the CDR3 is TGCGCCAGCAGCCCAGGCGCGGACACCACCTACAATGAGCAGTTCTTC. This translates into CASSPGADTTYNEQFF. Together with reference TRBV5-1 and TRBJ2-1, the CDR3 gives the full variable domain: KAGVTQTPRYLIKTRGQQVTLSCSPISGHRSVSWYQQTPGQGLQFLFEYFSETQRNKGNFPGRFSGRQFSNSRSEMNVSTLELGDSALYLCASSPGADTTYNEQFFGPGTRLTVL.

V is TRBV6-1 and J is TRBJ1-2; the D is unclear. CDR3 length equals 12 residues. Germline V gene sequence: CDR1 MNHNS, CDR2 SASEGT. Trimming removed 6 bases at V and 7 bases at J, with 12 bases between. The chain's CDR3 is CASSPPVFGYTF. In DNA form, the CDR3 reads TGTGCCAGCAGCCCCCCAGTATTTGGCTACACCTTC.

The CDR3 bases are TGCGCCAGCAGCCTATATAGCGGGGAGATCCAAGAGACCCAGTACTTC. Translated: CASSLYSGEIQETQYF. The chain has TRBV4-1 and TRBJ2-5, with 8 bases aligning to TRBD2. V lost 4 bases and J lost 1; bases outside the gene matches: 8. CDR3 size: 16 residues. Germline V gene data show CDR1 as MGHRA and CDR2 as YSYEKL.

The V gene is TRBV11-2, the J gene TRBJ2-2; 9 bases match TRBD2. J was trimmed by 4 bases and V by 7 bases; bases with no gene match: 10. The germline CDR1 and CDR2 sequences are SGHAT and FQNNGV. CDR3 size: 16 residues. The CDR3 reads CASTLSGGLATGELFF. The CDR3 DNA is TGTGCCAGCACCCTTAGTGGGGGACTAGCCACCGGGGAGCTGTTTTTT.

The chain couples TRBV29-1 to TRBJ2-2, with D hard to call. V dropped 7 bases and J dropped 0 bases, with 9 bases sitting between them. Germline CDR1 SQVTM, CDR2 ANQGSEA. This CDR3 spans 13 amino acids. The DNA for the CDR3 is TGCAGCGGCCAGCGTACGAACACCGGGGAGCTGTTTTTT. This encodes CSGQRTNTGELFF.

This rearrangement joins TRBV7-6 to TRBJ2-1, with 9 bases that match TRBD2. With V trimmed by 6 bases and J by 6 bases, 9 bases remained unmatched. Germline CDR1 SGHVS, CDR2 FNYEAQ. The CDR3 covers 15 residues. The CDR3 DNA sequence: TGTGCCAGCAGAACCTCTAGCGGGGCCCCCAATGAGCAGTTCTTC. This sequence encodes CASRTSSGAPNEQFF.

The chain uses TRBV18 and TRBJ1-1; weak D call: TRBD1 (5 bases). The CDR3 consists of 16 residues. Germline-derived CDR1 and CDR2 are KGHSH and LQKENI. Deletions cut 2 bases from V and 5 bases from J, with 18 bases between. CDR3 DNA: TGTGCCAGCTCACCAAGCCAGGGTGGGACGTGGACTGAAGCTTTCTTT. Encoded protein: CASSPSQGGTWTEAFF.

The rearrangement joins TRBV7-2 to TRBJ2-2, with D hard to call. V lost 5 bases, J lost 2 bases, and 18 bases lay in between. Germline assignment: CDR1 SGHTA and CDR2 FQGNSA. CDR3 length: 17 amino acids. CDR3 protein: CASSLTGALLNTGELFF. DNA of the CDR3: TGTGCCAGCAGCCTAACCGGCGCCCTCCTTAACACCGGGGAGCTGTTTTTT.

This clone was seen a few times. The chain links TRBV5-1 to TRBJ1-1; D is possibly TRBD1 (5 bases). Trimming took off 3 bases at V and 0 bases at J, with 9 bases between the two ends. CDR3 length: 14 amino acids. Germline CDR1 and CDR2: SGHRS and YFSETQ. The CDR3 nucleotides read TGCGCCAGCAGCTGGGAGGGGATGAACACTGAAGCTTTCTTT. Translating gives CASSWEGMNTEAFF.

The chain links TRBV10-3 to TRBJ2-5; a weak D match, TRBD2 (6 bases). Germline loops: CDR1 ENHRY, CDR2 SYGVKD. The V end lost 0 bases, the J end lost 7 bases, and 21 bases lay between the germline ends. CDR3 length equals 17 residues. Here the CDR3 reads CAISESLASSGEATQYF. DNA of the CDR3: TGTGCCATCAGTGAGTCACTGGCCAGCTCGGGGGAGGCGACCCAGTACTTC.

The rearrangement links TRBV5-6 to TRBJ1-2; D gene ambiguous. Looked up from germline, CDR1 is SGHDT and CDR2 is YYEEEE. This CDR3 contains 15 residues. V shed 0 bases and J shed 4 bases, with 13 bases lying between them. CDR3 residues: CASSLEVVSGYGYTF. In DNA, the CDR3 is TGTGCCAGCAGCTTGGAGGTAGTCAGCGGCTATGGCTACACCTTC.

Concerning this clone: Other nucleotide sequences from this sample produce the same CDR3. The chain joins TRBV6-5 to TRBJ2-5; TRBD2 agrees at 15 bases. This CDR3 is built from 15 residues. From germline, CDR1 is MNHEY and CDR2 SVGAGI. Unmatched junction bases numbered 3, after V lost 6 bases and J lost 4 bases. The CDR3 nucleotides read TGTGCCAGCAGCTGGACTAGCGGGGGGGCAGAGACCCAGTACTTC. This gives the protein CASSWTSGGAETQYF.

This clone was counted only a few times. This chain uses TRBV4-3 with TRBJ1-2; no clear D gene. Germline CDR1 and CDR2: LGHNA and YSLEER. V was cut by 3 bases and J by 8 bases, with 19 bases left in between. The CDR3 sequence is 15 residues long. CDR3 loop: CASSHESYVVDGYTF. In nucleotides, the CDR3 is TGCGCCAGCAGCCATGAAAGTTATGTGGTGGACGGCTACACCTTC.

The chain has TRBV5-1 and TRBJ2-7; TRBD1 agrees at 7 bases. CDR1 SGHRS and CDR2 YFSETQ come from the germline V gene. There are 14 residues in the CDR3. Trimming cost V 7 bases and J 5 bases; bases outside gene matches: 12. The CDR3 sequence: CASQPGQIMDEQYF. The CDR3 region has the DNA TGCGCCAGCCAACCGGGACAGATTATGGACGAGCAGTACTTC.